The 30 T cell receptor beta chains below all came from one sample that was sequenced in a study of T cells after yellow fever vaccination. TCRdb independently ran MiXCR on the 5' RACE reads; one entry per CDR3 protein. The table shows tens of thousands of distinct CDR3 sequences, with 7.5% to 9% occurring only once. The sample in question was CD8+ T cells sorted from PBMCs, obtained on the day of the yellow fever booster vaccination. Receptors originate from a man aged 30-40 years who received the YFV17D yellow fever vaccine.

This clonotype came up many times. The chain carries TRBV6-5 and TRBJ2-1; no clear D gene. Germline V CDR1 and CDR2: MNHEY, SVGAGI. The CDR3 has 14 amino acids. V was clipped by 0 bases and J by 4 bases, with 7 bases between them. The CDR3 bases are TGTGCCAGCAGTTACTCTGGCGGTTACAATGAGCAGTTCTTC. Protein sequence: CASSYSGGYNEQFF.

This clonotype was seen only a few times. The chain combines TRBV3-1 with TRBJ2-1; 7 nucleotides match TRBD1. The V gene end was trimmed by 1 base and the J gene end by 1 base; junction bases not matched to a gene: 1. The length of the CDR3 is 15 residues. The germline V gene has CDR1 LGHDT and CDR2 YNNKEL (reference sequence). This chain's CDR3 is CASSQATGSYNEQFF. The DNA of the CDR3 is TGTGCCAGCAGCCAAGCGACAGGGTCCTACAATGAGCAGTTCTTC.

This clonotype has only a few counts. The chain links TRBV5-5 to TRBJ1-1; D unclear. The ends were cut back, 1 base at V and 1 base at J, with 8 bases in the middle. Germline CDR1 SGHKS, CDR2 YYEKEE (reference sequence). This CDR3 has 14 amino acids. The CDR3 loop is CASSLLAGNTEAFF. CDR3 nucleotide sequence: TGTGCCAGCAGCTTGTTGGCAGGGAACACTGAAGCTTTCTTT.

This chain connects TRBV20-1 to TRBJ1-2; TRBD1 is a possible D gene (5 bases). Germline V gene sequence: CDR1 DFQATT, CDR2 SNEGSKA (reference sequence). The CDR3 totals 14 residues. Trimming left V 0 bases short and J 1 base short, with 9 bases between. CDR3 nucleotide sequence: TGCAGTGCTAGAGATGATGGGGGTAACTATGGCTACACCTTC. Translated, it gives CSARDDGGNYGYTF.

This chain connects TRBV28 to TRBJ2-1; maybe TRBD2 (6 bases). Germline V gene data show CDR1 as MDHEN and CDR2 as SYDVKM. The CDR3 extends over 17 amino acids. Trimming cost V 0 bases and J 0 bases, with 12 bases left between them. CDR3 bases: TGTGCCAGCAGTTTATGGCTATCGGGAGACTCCTACAATGAGCAGTTCTTC. Amino acids: CASSLWLSGDSYNEQFF.

This clonotype occurred many times. V is TRBV10-2 and J is TRBJ1-1; D remains unclear. Germline lookup yields CDR1 WSHSY and CDR2 SAAADI. V was cut by 4 bases and J by 1 base, with 4 bases left in between. CDR3 length equals 12 residues. The CDR3 nucleotides read TGCGCCAGCAGTGTTGGGAACACTGAAGCTTTCTTT. Encoded protein: CASSVGNTEAFF.

The V call is TRBV18, the J call TRBJ2-3; D not resolved. The germline V and J ends were trimmed by 2 bases and 5 bases, with 14 bases remaining between them. The CDR3 sequence is 15 residues long. Per the germline V gene, CDR1 is KGHSH and CDR2 is LQKENI. As DNA, the CDR3 is TGTGCCAGCTCACCAAACGCCCAGGCCGGAGATACGCAGTATTTT. It specifies CASSPNAQAGDTQYF.

The CDR3 is CAISESLEVSQETQYF. The CDR3 DNA sequence: TGTGCCATCAGTGAGTCTCTCGAGGTGTCGCAAGAGACCCAGTACTTC. The rearrangement joins TRBV10-3 to TRBJ2-5, with D uncertain. Germline CDR1 is ENHRY and CDR2 is SYGVKD. V was pared by 0 bases and J by 2 bases, with 13 bases between. The CDR3 is 16 residues long.

This clonotype was seen a few times. The gene calls are TRBV7-6 and TRBJ2-1; TRBD2 aligns across 9 bases. The CDR3 extends over 18 amino acids. Germline V CDR1 and CDR2: SGHVS, FNYEAQ. After removal of 3 bases from V and 0 bases from J, the junction contained 9 bases not matched to a gene. CDR3 bases: TGTGCCAGCAGCTTCTCACTAGCGGGTCTTAGCTCCTACAATGAGCAGTTCTTC. Its translation: CASSFSLAGLSSYNEQFF.

The chain joins TRBV29-1 to TRBJ1-2, with D tentatively TRBD1 (5 bases). CDR1 is SQVTM, CDR2 ANQGSEA, per germline. V was trimmed by 5 bases and J by 5 bases, leaving 15 bases between them. This CDR3 region has 13 residues. The CDR3 loop reads CSVSPKSGYGYTF. Here the CDR3 DNA reads TGCAGCGTTTCACCCAAGTCAGGGTATGGCTACACCTTC.

This clonotype has a handful of counts. The chain is built from TRBV12-3 or TRBV12-4 and TRBJ2-7, with 13 bases that match TRBD2. The CDR3 contains 15 residues. V dropped 7 bases and J dropped 6; count of bases not matched to a gene: 9. The CDR3 region is CASMEIGLAGAEQYF. In DNA, the CDR3 is TGTGCCAGCATGGAGATAGGACTAGCGGGAGCCGAGCAGTACTTC.

This clonotype was found a few times. This chain uses TRBV11-2 with TRBJ2-4; the D is unclear. CDR3 length equals 15 residues. V lost 1 base, J lost 1 base, and 8 bases lay in between. CDR1 is SGHAT and CDR2 is FQNNGV in the germline V gene. The CDR3 sequence: CASSLAWLAKNIQYF. DNA of the CDR3: TGTGCCAGCAGCTTAGCCTGGTTGGCCAAAAACATTCAGTACTTC.

This clonotype was detected many times. The V gene is TRBV28, the J gene TRBJ2-1, with TRBD2 matching 8 bases. CDR3 size: 16 residues. Germline V gives CDR1 MDHEN, CDR2 SYDVKM. Germline trimming cut 7 bases from V and 3 bases from J; bases unmatched to any gene: 11. The CDR3 DNA sequence: TGTGCCAGCACCCTCGTCCGGGAGGGCCTCTACAATGAGCAGTTCTTC. Protein sequence: CASTLVREGLYNEQFF.

The table lists this clonotype with many counts. The rearrangement links TRBV6-2 or TRBV6-3 to TRBJ2-1; D perhaps matches TRBD2 (6 bases). The CDR3 consists of 14 residues. Trimming pared 6 bases from V and 0 bases from J, leaving 9 bases between. The germline V gene has CDR1 MNHEY and CDR2 SVGEGT. CDR3 DNA sequence: TGTGCCAGCAGCCACGGGAGCTCCTACAATGAGCAGTTCTTC. Translating gives CASSHGSSYNEQFF.

With respect to this clonotype: At one boundary the junction diverges from the germline segment, which might be a read error. The CDR3 reads CASSGTGGGYNEQFF. The DNA of the CDR3 is TGTGCTAGCAGCGGGACAGGGGGAGGGTACAATGAGCAGTTCTTC. V is TRBV7-7 and J is TRBJ2-1; 11 bases are a match to TRBD1. This CDR3 comprises 15 residues. CDR1 and CDR2 from the germline V gene are SSHAT and FNYEAQ (reference sequence).

In its sample, this clonotype was seen many times. The chain links TRBV20-1 to TRBJ2-1, with D possibly matching TRBD2 (5 bases). Germline V gene data show CDR1 as DFQATT and CDR2 as SNEGSKA (reference sequence). The CDR3 extends over 14 amino acids. Trimming removed 8 bases at V and 0 bases at J, with 14 bases between. CDR3 sequence reads: CSMNGEGSYNEQFF. Here the CDR3 DNA reads TGCAGTATGAACGGAGAGGGCTCCTACAATGAGCAGTTCTTC.

The chain links TRBV30 to TRBJ2-3, with D possibly being TRBD2 (5 bases). Germline V gene lookup returns CDR1 GTSNPN and CDR2 SVGIG (reference sequence). The germline V and J ends were trimmed by 0 bases and 5 bases, with 15 bases remaining between them. CDR3 length: 15 residues. The CDR3 here is CAWSVLGPRGDTQYF. CDR3 DNA: TGTGCCTGGAGTGTACTAGGGCCTCGGGGAGATACGCAGTATTTT. The full variable domain, completed using reference TRBV30 and TRBJ2-3, is SQTIHQWPATLVQPVGSPLSLECTVEGTSNPNLYWYRQAAGRGLQLLFYSVGIGQISSEVPQNLSASRPQDRQFILSSKKLLLSDSGFYLCAWSVLGPRGDTQYFGPGTRLTVL.

This clonotype occurred a few times. The rearrangement joins TRBV28 to TRBJ2-3, with 7 bases matching TRBD1. The CDR3 extends over 15 amino acids. J was trimmed by 2 bases and V by 5 bases; bases with no gene match: 7. Per germline, CDR1 MDHEN and CDR2 SYDVKM. CDR3 nucleotides: TGTGCCAGCAGTCCAGGACAGGCTCACACAGATACGCAGTATTTT. Translating gives CASSPGQAHTDTQYF.

This clonotype has just a few counts. The chain employs TRBV28 and TRBJ2-1; unclear D gene. The CDR3 is 12 residues long. Trimming took 3 bases from V and 8 from J, leaving 8 bases between them. Germline CDR1 reads MDHEN; CDR2 reads SYDVKM. Here the CDR3 DNA reads TGTGCCAGCAGTTTGCAAGGATATGAGCAGTTCTTC. This gives the protein CASSLQGYEQFF. Full variable domain (rest looked up from reference TRBV28 and TRBJ2-1): DVKVTQSSRYLVKRTGEKVFLECVQDMDHENMFWYRQDPGLGLRLIYFSYDVKMKEKGDIPEGYSVSREKKERFSLILESASTNQTSMYLCASSLQGYEQFFGPGTRLTVL.

The V call is TRBV25-1, the J call TRBJ2-2; D is unclear. Trimming shortened V by 4 bases and J by 6 bases, and 21 bases separated the two germline ends. Germline V gives CDR1 MGHDK, CDR2 SYGVNS. The CDR3 loop spans 17 amino acids. The CDR3 protein is CASSAFTEKGRAGELFF. In DNA, the CDR3 is TGTGCCAGCAGTGCTTTTACAGAGAAAGGAAGGGCCGGGGAGCTGTTTTTT.

This clonotype was seen a handful of times. The V and J genes are TRBV6-1 and TRBJ2-7; no reliable D call. Trimming took off 6 bases at V and 4 bases at J, with 13 bases between the two ends. CDR1 is MNHNS, CDR2 SASEGT, per germline. The CDR3 loop spans 13 amino acids. DNA for the CDR3: TGTGCCAGCAGCCCCCCAAATCGGTACGAGCAGTACTTC. Amino acids: CASSPPNRYEQYF.

This clonotype was observed a handful of times. J is TRBJ2-7 and V is TRBV5-5; D not certain. V was clipped by 0 bases and J by 0 bases, with 7 bases between them. From germline, CDR1 is SGHKS and CDR2 YYEKEE (reference sequence). The CDR3 runs 14 residues. The CDR3 loop is CASSLVALSYEQYF. CDR3 coding DNA: TGTGCCAGCAGCTTGGTAGCCCTCTCCTACGAGCAGTACTTC.

This clonotype came up many times. The chain has TRBV12-3 or TRBV12-4 and TRBJ1-4; unclear D gene. This CDR3 region has 12 residues. V was pared by 3 bases and J by 8 bases, with 7 bases between. The CDR3 reads CASSFSGEKLFF. The CDR3 DNA is TGTGCCAGCAGTTTTAGTGGGGAAAAACTGTTTTTT.

This clonotype was counted only a few times. The chain recombines TRBV7-9 with TRBJ2-2, with TRBD2 matching over 8 bases. This CDR3 has 16 amino acids. In germline, CDR1 is SEHNR, CDR2 FQNEAQ (reference sequence). Trimming removed 5 bases from V and 1 base from J; junction bases left unmatched: 6. CDR3 nucleotide sequence: TGTGCCAGCAGCATTCCTAGCGGGCAGAACACCGGGGAGCTGTTTTTT. This sequence encodes CASSIPSGQNTGELFF.

This clonotype has more than one count but fewer than ten. J is TRBJ2-7 and V is TRBV20-1; 10 bases map to TRBD2. V shed 3 bases, J shed 3 bases, and the junction held 8 bases outside the gene matches. CDR3 size: 15 residues. The germline V gene encodes CDR1 DFQATT and CDR2 SNEGSKA (reference sequence). The CDR3 region is CSASEPSGSFYEQYF. In DNA, the CDR3 is TGCAGTGCTAGTGAGCCTAGCGGGAGTTTCTACGAGCAGTACTTC.

The V and J genes are TRBV4-3 and TRBJ2-1; D may be TRBD2 (5 bases). Trimming left V 0 bases short and J 10 bases short, with 16 bases between. CDR3 length: 15 amino acids. The germline gives CDR1 LGHNA, CDR2 YSLEER. CDR3 nucleotides: TGCGCCAGCAGCCAAGATCGCGCTAGCTTGGGCGAGCAGTTCTTC. Translating gives CASSQDRASLGEQFF.

This clonotype was seen more than once but under ten times. This chain uses TRBV5-1 with TRBJ1-1, with D perhaps matching TRBD1 (5 bases). The ends were cut back, 4 bases at V and 0 bases at J, with 19 bases in the middle. The CDR3 covers 17 residues. CDR1 and CDR2 (germline): SGHRS, YFSETQ. CDR3 in amino acids: CASSPPGGTSMNTEAFF. The CDR3 DNA is TGCGCCAGCAGCCCCCCGGGGGGGACCTCCATGAACACTGAAGCTTTCTTT.

This clonotype showed up just a few times. This sequence joins TRBV27 and TRBJ2-5; TRBD2 matches at 10 bases. CDR3 length: 15 residues. The germline V gene encodes CDR1 MNHEY and CDR2 SMNVEV (reference sequence). Trimming removed 5 bases from V and 5 bases from J; junction bases left unmatched: 8. The chain's CDR3 is CASSLAGASWETQYF. The DNA of the CDR3 is TGTGCCAGCAGTCTAGCGGGAGCATCTTGGGAGACCCAGTACTTC.

This chain joins TRBV7-9 and TRBJ2-2; D not certain. Deletions cut 5 bases from V and 3 bases from J, with 19 bases between. The V gene's germline CDR1 is SEHNR and CDR2 FQNEAQ (reference sequence). This CDR3 is 17 amino acids long. CDR3 bases: TGTGCCAGCAGCCCAATTAACTACCGCCTTGACACCGGGGAGCTGTTTTTT. Protein sequence: CASSPINYRLDTGELFF.

Comments on this clonotype: Germline is not matched at one junction end, which may reflect a read error. This chain joins TRBV7-2 and TRBJ2-3; 10 bases match TRBD2. The CDR3 has 12 residues. Germline CDR1 is SGHTA and CDR2 is FQGNSA. The CDR3 protein is CASSLGPSGSDF. The CDR3 DNA follows: TGTGCCAGCAGCCTAGGCCCTAGCGGGAGTGATTTT.